This note documents a single T cell receptor (beta chain) sequence. In the original workflow: ImmunoSEQ output lacked quality scores and full-length reads, limiting matched filtering. Profiling relied on immunoSEQ multiplex PCR, and the TCRdb table lists in-frame clones only, not all of them. V, J and clone size reflect that table, while D and trimming were determined from the DNA. The sample records over 2,000,000 clones, about 94% being singletons. These data originate in a study of shared clonotypes between healthy human individuals. The naive CD8 subset, CD45RO-negative cells positively selected for CCR7, excluded terminally differentiated effector memory CD45RA+ cells. Sequencing input: naive CD8+ T cells from PBMCs. This clonotype originated in a man aged 18 to 30 in good health. Some clones in this sample may be carry-over from other donors' samples.

CDR3 amino acids: CSVRPSSYEQYF. The DNA of the CDR3 is TGCAGCGTTCGACCGAGCTCCTACGAGCAGTACTTC. This rearrangement joins TRBV29-1 to TRBJ2-7; no definite D call. V shed 5 bases and J shed 0 bases, with 8 bases lying between them. Germline CDR1 is SQVTM and CDR2 is ANQGSEA. CDR3 length equals 12 residues.